Listed below are T cell receptor beta chains from one sample, sequenced in a study of T cell responses to AZD1222 COVID-19 vaccine. Profiling relied on immunoSEQ multiplex PCR, and the TCRdb table lists in-frame clones only, not all of them. Of around 120,000 clones in the sample, approximately 86% were seen once. The material was peripheral blood, obtained 28 days after the second AZD1222 dose. These receptors came from an adult who received the AZD1222 COVID-19 vaccine. CDR3s include the opening cysteine and the closing phenylalanine or tryptophan. D genes are given only for firm matches. Some rows have no size entry. The others give once, few or many, or a class for an expanded clone.

cdr3_aa cdr3_nt j_call clone_size d_call v_call
CASSSTRDSYNEQFF TGTGCCAGCAGCTCCACCCGGGACAGTTACAATGAGCAGTTCTTC TRBJ2-1 NA TRBD1 TRBV7-3
CASSLAFEGGPQHF TGTGCCAGCAGCTTAGCGTTCGAGGGTGGGCCCCAGCATTTT TRBJ1-5 NA NA TRBV7-9
CASISGAGGYEQYF TGTGCCAGCATTTCTGGGGCAGGGGGCTACGAGCAGTACTTC TRBJ2-7 NA TRBD1 TRBV2
CASSFRFF TGTGCCAGCAGCTTTAGGTTCTTC TRBJ2-1 NA NA TRBV5-6
CASRSYSNQPQHF TGTGCCAGCAGGAGTTATAGCAATCAGCCCCAGCATTTT TRBJ1-5 NA NA TRBV2
CAWGDWGYTFTEAFF TGCGCCTGGGGTGATTGGGGTTATACATTCACTGAAGCTTTCTTT TRBJ1-1 NA NA TRBV23-1
CSVGENMNTEAFF TGCAGCGTTGGCGAGAATATGAACACTGAAGCTTTCTTT TRBJ1-1 NA NA TRBV29-1
CATSEAGMGTQYF TGTGCCACCAGTGAGGCGGGGATGGGGACCCAGTACTTC TRBJ2-5 once NA TRBV24-1
CASSLSRSDSPLHF TGTGCCAGCAGCCTGTCCCGCTCAGATTCACCCCTCCACTTT TRBJ1-6 NA NA TRBV7-3
CASSLSGYEQYF TGTGCCAGCAGCTTATCGGGCTACGAGCAGTACTTC TRBJ2-7 once NA TRBV7-8
CASILQGIGNTIYF TGTGCCAGCATCCTACAGGGGATTGGAAACACCATATATTTT TRBJ1-3 NA TRBD1 TRBV2
CASSQMTVQETQYF TGTGCCAGCAGCCAGATGACAGTCCAAGAGACCCAGTACTTC TRBJ2-5 NA NA TRBV3-1/TRBV3-2
CASSLVAGGNNEQFF TGCGCCAGCAGCTTGGTAGCGGGAGGGAACAATGAGCAGTTCTTC TRBJ2-1 NA TRBD2 TRBV5-1
CASSSGWPSYEQYF TGTGCCAGCAGCTCGGGGTGGCCGAGCTACGAGCAGTACTTC TRBJ2-7 NA NA TRBV7-9
CSVAPAGVQGQYF TGCAGCGTTGCCCCGGCGGGAGTCCAGGGGCAGTACTTC TRBJ2-7 NA TRBD2 TRBV29-1
CASSQDPTYNEQFF TGTGCCAGCAGTCAGGATCCTACCTACAATGAGCAGTTCTTC TRBJ2-1 NA NA TRBV6-5
CASSEGTGPFYGYTF TGTGCCAGCAGTGAGGGGACAGGGCCTTTCTATGGCTACACCTTC TRBJ1-2 NA TRBD1 TRBV6-4
CASSQVWVSQYF TGTGCCAGCAGCCAAGTATGGGTGTCCCAGTACTTC TRBJ2-5 NA NA TRBV3-1/TRBV3-2
CASSSITDTQYF TGTGCCAGCAGCTCCATCACAGATACGCAGTATTTT TRBJ2-3 NA NA TRBV7-9
CASAGWAKGTGELFF TGTGCCAGCGCCGGGTGGGCCAAAGGCACCGGGGAGCTGTTTTTT TRBJ2-2 NA NA TRBV27
CASSVDRENSPLHF TGTGCCAGCAGCGTAGACAGAGAGAATTCACCCCTCCACTTT TRBJ1-6 few NA TRBV9
CASSQDSPLNLPNTEAFF TGTGCCAGCAGCCAAGATTCCCCCCTGAACCTGCCGAACACTGAAGCTTTCTTT TRBJ1-1 NA NA TRBV3-1/TRBV3-2
CASSLTGTSETQYF TGCGCCAGCAGCTTGACAGGCACCTCCGAGACCCAGTACTTC TRBJ2-5 NA NA TRBV5-1
CASSLQHGRNSPLHF TGCGCCAGCAGCTTGCAGCACGGGAGAAATTCACCCCTCCACTTT TRBJ1-6 once NA TRBV5-1
CASSFRLHFGELFF TGTGCCAGCAGCTTCCGACTCCATTTCGGGGAGCTGTTTTTT TRBJ2-2 NA NA TRBV7-8
CASSTESSGANVLTF TGTGCCAGCAGTACAGAATCCTCTGGGGCCAACGTCCTGACTTTC TRBJ2-6 NA NA TRBV2
CASSLAGNNQPQHF TGTGCCAGCAGCTTAGCAGGGAACAATCAGCCCCAGCATTTT TRBJ1-5 NA NA TRBV7-2
CASNYDRVGDGYTF TGTGCCAGCAACTATGACAGGGTGGGTGATGGCTACACCTTC TRBJ1-2 NA TRBD1 TRBV7-2
CASSVDSGGETQYF TGTGCCAGCAGCGTAGATAGCGGGGGGGAGACCCAGTACTTC TRBJ2-5 NA TRBD2 TRBV9
CASTEISSYEQYF TGCGCCAGCACCGAGATAAGCTCCTACGAGCAGTACTTC TRBJ2-7 NA NA TRBV10-2
CASSWVGNTEAFF TGTGCCAGCAGCTGGGTGGGGAACACTGAAGCTTTCTTT TRBJ1-1 NA NA TRBV5-6
CAISEYTGVGEEKLFF TGTGCCATCAGTGAATATACAGGGGTAGGCGAGGAAAAACTGTTTTTT TRBJ1-4 NA TRBD1 TRBV10-3
CASSDLSGGRHQPQHF TGTGCCAGCAGCGACCTCTCGGGGGGGCGCCATCAGCCCCAGCATTTT TRBJ1-5 NA NA TRBV7-2
CATSRVSRYRGLRLTQNQPQHF TGTGCCACCAGCAGAGTAAGTAGGTACAGGGGGCTGAGATTAACCCAAAATCAGCCCCAGCATTTT TRBJ1-5 NA TRBD1 TRBV15
CARSGGDKNIQYF TGCGCCAGATCCGGGGGGGACAAAAACATTCAGTACTTC TRBJ2-4 NA TRBD2 TRBV23-1
CASGLGGQAVTGELFF TGTGCTAGTGGTTTGGGGGGACAGGCAGTAACCGGGGAGCTGTTTTTT TRBJ2-2 NA TRBD1 TRBV12-5
CAISEIRGEQYF TGTGCCATCAGTGAGATTCGGGGCGAGCAGTACTTC TRBJ2-7 few NA TRBV10-3
CASSQEHSETQYF TGCGCCAGCAGCCAAGAGCACTCGGAGACCCAGTACTTC TRBJ2-5 NA NA TRBV4-1
CASSPRGNTIYF TGTGCCAGCTCACCTCGGGGAAACACCATATATTTT TRBJ1-3 once NA TRBV18
CASSPAGTGVGEQYF TGTGCCAGCTCACCCGCCGGGACAGGGGTAGGGGAGCAGTACTTC TRBJ2-7 NA TRBD1 TRBV18
CASSQGAEGYGYTF TGTGCCAGCAGTCAGGGGGCGGAGGGCTATGGCTACACCTTC TRBJ1-2 NA TRBD1 TRBV28